The source of this T cell receptor beta chain is a study of T-cell memory formation after mild COVID-19 (dated by TCRdb to 2020 to 2023). Broadly, across the study: Most TCR sequence clusters were specific to one of the two donors. In a couple of donors, T-cell clones that expanded and contracted after mild COVID-19 were tracked by sequencing TCRalpha and TCRbeta repertoires over time. The cohort comprised two young, previously healthy adult volunteers, one female and one male. Findings and caveats that apply to the study as a whole: Some responding clones were found in pre-infection memory, which suggests that pre-existing cross-reactive memory T cells took part in the SARS-CoV-2 response. Whether the second-wave clones peaking on day 37 were SARS-CoV-2 specific was not confirmed. Contracting CD4+ clones were located mainly in the CM and EM memory subsets, whereas CD8+ clones were found to be enriched in EMRA. From day 15 to 85, contracting clones showed balanced CD4/CD8 phenotypes, whereas a second wave of clones that expanded from day 15 to 37 leaned towards CD4+. The study covered only a couple of mild cases, and larger cohorts including severe cases with pre-infection samples were considered necessary.

The sequencer listed for this sample is Illumina NovaSeq 6000. TCRalpha and TCRbeta cDNA libraries were built by 5'RACE with constant-segment primers, adding sample barcodes and unique molecular identifiers. RNA was extracted from every sample with Trizol reagent. Library amplification was performed in two PCR steps, and a second sample barcode and Illumina TruSeq adapters were introduced in the second step. Sequencing of libraries was performed on an Illumina NovaSeq with 2 x 150 bp paired-end reads. On the authors' methods: With migec v1.2.7, reads were demultiplexed and then collapsed into UMI-guided consensus sequences. Using mixcr v2.1.11, UMI consensuses were aligned to TRA and TRB V and J templates and then assembled into clonotypes. Clonotypes were classified as expanded or contracted when called significant by both edgeR and NoisET, with noise models trained on biological replicates. For edgeR calls, the cutoffs were a false discovery rate-adjusted p below 0.01 and a log2 fold-change threshold of 1. As an exploratory analysis of dynamics, max-normalized trajectories of the 1000 most abundant clonotypes were examined by PCA with hierarchical clustering. The CD4 or CD8 phenotype of responding clones was assigned using the separately sequenced CD4+ and CD8+ repertoires. TCRdb redid the processing of the public reads, applying fastp at Q25 and MiXCR, and retained in-frame beta chains. Each CDR3 protein gets just one entry, which takes the most common genes and DNA from the rows behind it. TCRdb's processing, not the authors' own work, is the source of the V and J calls. The sample table lists fewer than 700,000 distinct CDR3 sequences, about 22% of them with a count of one. The ten largest clones capture 8.4% of the sample.

This clonotype was counted a few times. Its recognized antigen is unknown. Base qualities were left out, and no much larger clone turns up one base away. In the germline V gene (reference sequence), CDR1 corresponds to DFQATT and CDR2 to SNEGSKA. Trimming at the junction amounts to 0 bases on V and 5 bases on J, and the germline ends lie 13 bases apart. From its cysteine to its phenylalanine, the CDR3 spans 14 amino acids. Only the CDR3 portion is preserved as DNA: 42 bases, with reading frame beginning at the first base. Ficoll-Paque density gradient centrifugation was the method used to isolate PBMCs.

The rearranged segments are TRBV20-1 and TRBJ1-2, with the D gene too uncertain to name. The sample taken for sequencing was PBMCs or a T cell subset sorted from them (not recorded which). The clonotype comes from an adult woman who had mild COVID-19 (a few samples of this study predate the infection). The sample titles of this study are shuffled in the database, so cell type and time point are left out; the donor was told from shared clones. The CDR3 reads CSARDVEERYGYTF. The nucleotide sequence reads as follows: TGCAGTGCTAGAGATGTGGAGGAAAGATATGGCTACACCTTC.